The rows below give T cell receptor beta chains drawn from one sample of a study of T cell clones after liver transplantation. Data came from immunoSEQ multiplex PCR; TCRdb stores just in-frame clones and leaves some out. Of around 60,000 clones listed, about 70% are singletons. The sequencing here drew on CD4+ T cells from blood, taken before liver transplant. These receptors were obtained from a human donor who received a liver transplant. The CDR3 runs from the conserved cysteine through the conserved F or W. The order of the fields is V gene, D gene, J gene, clone size, CDR3 protein, CDR3 DNA. A D gene is named only where the DNA matches it firmly. Rows give clone size only sometimes, using once, few, many, or a class for an expanded clone.

v_call: TRBV28
d_call: TRBD2
j_call: TRBJ2-1
clone_size: NA
cdr3_aa: CASRSGGADEQFF
cdr3_nt: TGTGCCAGCCGGAGCGGGGGGGCTGATGAGCAGTTCTTC

v_call: TRBV19
d_call: NA
j_call: TRBJ2-7
clone_size: NA
cdr3_aa: CASSMTVVTYEQYF
cdr3_nt: TGTGCCAGTAGTATGACAGTAGTTACCTACGAGCAGTACTTC

v_call: TRBV5-1
d_call: NA
j_call: TRBJ1-4
clone_size: NA
cdr3_aa: CASRRWGEEGEKLFF
cdr3_nt: TGCGCCAGCAGAAGGTGGGGGGAAGAAGGTGAAAAACTGTTTTTT

v_call: TRBV15
d_call: NA
j_call: TRBJ2-1
clone_size: NA
cdr3_aa: CATSRVVHGASYNEQFF
cdr3_nt: TGTGCCACCAGCAGAGTGGTGCATGGGGCATCCTACAATGAGCAGTTCTTC

v_call: TRBV6-5
d_call: TRBD2
j_call: TRBJ2-5
clone_size: once
cdr3_aa: CASRRLAGEETQYF
cdr3_nt: TGTGCCAGCAGGAGACTAGCGGGGGAAGAGACCCAGTACTTC

v_call: TRBV18
d_call: TRBD1
j_call: TRBJ1-6
clone_size: NA
cdr3_aa: CASSPGQGIFFRYSPLHF
cdr3_nt: TGTGCCAGCTCCCCGGGACAGGGAATTTTTTTTAGGTATTCACCCCTCCACTTT

v_call: TRBV6-5
d_call: NA
j_call: TRBJ1-6
clone_size: NA
cdr3_aa: CASSQTHYNSPLHF
cdr3_nt: TGTGCCAGCAGCCAGACACACTATAATTCACCCCTCCACTTT

v_call: TRBV6-1
d_call: TRBD2
j_call: TRBJ2-7
clone_size: once
cdr3_aa: CASSATSGGYEQYF
cdr3_nt: TGTGCCAGCAGTGCCACTAGCGGGGGGTACGAGCAGTACTTC

v_call: TRBV5-1
d_call: NA
j_call: TRBJ1-6
clone_size: NA
cdr3_aa: CASSLLSYNSPLHF
cdr3_nt: TGCGCCAGCAGCTTACTCTCCTATAATTCACCCCTCCACTTT

v_call: TRBV28
d_call: TRBD1
j_call: TRBJ1-2
clone_size: NA
cdr3_aa: CASRPTRQGGRGGYTF
cdr3_nt: TGTGCCAGCAGACCAACCAGACAGGGGGGTAGGGGTGGCTACACCTTC

v_call: TRBV2
d_call: NA
j_call: TRBJ2-1
clone_size: NA
cdr3_aa: CASSGLAHGNEQFF
cdr3_nt: TGTGCCAGCAGTGGTCTAGCGCATGGGAATGAGCAGTTCTTC

v_call: TRBV7-9
d_call: NA
j_call: TRBJ2-1
clone_size: NA
cdr3_aa: CASSLGTGGYGDEQFF
cdr3_nt: TGTGCCAGCAGCTTAGGGACAGGAGGGTATGGGGATGAGCAGTTCTTC

v_call: TRBV4-1
d_call: NA
j_call: TRBJ2-3
clone_size: few
cdr3_aa: CASSQGRRTDTQYF
cdr3_nt: TGCGCCAGCAGCCAAGGGAGGAGGACAGATACGCAGTATTTT

v_call: TRBV11-3
d_call: TRBD2
j_call: TRBJ2-7
clone_size: NA
cdr3_aa: CASSLGGRPYEQYF
cdr3_nt: TGTGCCAGCAGCTTGGGAGGGAGACCCTACGAGCAGTACTTC

v_call: TRBV7-2
d_call: NA
j_call: TRBJ1-3
clone_size: NA
cdr3_aa: CASSLGYSSGNTIYF
cdr3_nt: TGTGCCAGCAGCTTAGGGTACAGCTCTGGAAACACCATATATTTT

v_call: TRBV18
d_call: NA
j_call: TRBJ1-1
clone_size: NA
cdr3_aa: CASSPRDTGDTEAFF
cdr3_nt: TGTGCCAGCTCACCGAGGGACACGGGTGACACTGAAGCTTTCTTT

v_call: TRBV11-2
d_call: NA
j_call: TRBJ2-3
clone_size: NA
cdr3_aa: CASSLVGSGVSTDTQYF
cdr3_nt: TGTGCCAGCAGCTTAGTCGGCAGCGGAGTTAGCACAGATACGCAGTATTTT

v_call: TRBV6-5
d_call: NA
j_call: TRBJ2-1
clone_size: NA
cdr3_aa: CASRAGYNEQFF
cdr3_nt: TGTGCCAGCAGGGCAGGTTACAATGAGCAGTTCTTC

v_call: TRBV6-6
d_call: NA
j_call: TRBJ1-2
clone_size: NA
cdr3_aa: CASSSDPTRNYGYTF
cdr3_nt: TGTGCCAGCAGTTCCGATCCTACCCGTAACTATGGCTACACCTTC

v_call: TRBV29-1
d_call: NA
j_call: TRBJ1-4
clone_size: few
cdr3_aa: CSVESGANEKLFF
cdr3_nt: TGCAGCGTTGAATCAGGGGCAAATGAAAAACTGTTTTTT

v_call: TRBV11-2
d_call: TRBD2
j_call: TRBJ2-7
clone_size: few
cdr3_aa: CASSGTSGWDEQYF
cdr3_nt: TGTGCCAGCAGCGGGACTAGCGGGTGGGACGAGCAGTACTTC

v_call: TRBV11-3
d_call: TRBD1
j_call: TRBJ2-7
clone_size: few
cdr3_aa: CASSPRQGEGAQYF
cdr3_nt: TGTGCCAGCAGCCCGCGACAGGGTGAAGGTGCGCAGTACTTC

v_call: TRBV10-3
d_call: TRBD1
j_call: TRBJ1-5
clone_size: NA
cdr3_aa: CASQGTGESNQPQHF
cdr3_nt: TGTGCCAGCCAAGGGACAGGGGAGAGCAATCAGCCCCAGCATTTT

v_call: TRBV7-9
d_call: TRBD2
j_call: TRBJ2-7
clone_size: many
cdr3_aa: CASRSGGGGRTYEQYF
cdr3_nt: TGTGCCAGCAGGTCCGGCGGGGGTGGACGGACCTACGAGCAGTACTTC

v_call: TRBV4-1
d_call: TRBD2
j_call: TRBJ2-1
clone_size: few
cdr3_aa: CASSQPLAPAVNEQFF
cdr3_nt: TGCGCCAGCAGCCAACCACTAGCGCCGGCCGTCAATGAGCAGTTCTTC

v_call: TRBV9
d_call: NA
j_call: TRBJ2-3
clone_size: NA
cdr3_aa: CASSIIDTQYF
cdr3_nt: TGTGCCAGCAGCATAATTGATACGCAGTATTTT

v_call: TRBV25-1
d_call: NA
j_call: TRBJ2-3
clone_size: NA
cdr3_aa: CASSESALGSTDTQYF
cdr3_nt: TGTGCCAGCAGTGAATCCGCACTAGGAAGCACAGATACGCAGTATTTT

v_call: TRBV7-6
d_call: TRBD1
j_call: TRBJ1-2
clone_size: NA
cdr3_aa: CASSLTGGSGYTF
cdr3_nt: TGTGCCAGCAGCTTGACAGGGGGCAGTGGCTACACCTTC

v_call: TRBV9
d_call: NA
j_call: TRBJ2-3
clone_size: once
cdr3_aa: CASSVSPKGGAGDTQYF
cdr3_nt: TGTGCCAGCAGCGTGAGCCCCAAGGGGGGGGCGGGAGATACGCAGTATTTT

v_call: TRBV27
d_call: TRBD1
j_call: TRBJ2-5
clone_size: NA
cdr3_aa: CASSLETGETQYF
cdr3_nt: TGTGCCAGCAGTTTAGAGACAGGGGAGACCCAGTACTTC

v_call: TRBV19
d_call: NA
j_call: TRBJ1-1
clone_size: once
cdr3_aa: CARGGGGIKMNTEAFF
cdr3_nt: TGTGCCAGGGGAGGGGGGGGAATAAAGATGAACACTGAAGCTTTCTTT

v_call: TRBV6-5
d_call: NA
j_call: TRBJ1-1
clone_size: few
cdr3_aa: CASSYSLNTEAFF
cdr3_nt: TGTGCCAGCAGTTACTCTTTAAACACTGAAGCTTTCTTT

v_call: TRBV9
d_call: TRBD1
j_call: TRBJ2-7
clone_size: few
cdr3_aa: CASSPRDRGNEQYF
cdr3_nt: TGTGCCAGCAGCCCTCGGGACAGGGGCAACGAGCAGTACTTC

v_call: TRBV7-9
d_call: NA
j_call: TRBJ1-2
clone_size: NA
cdr3_aa: CASSLSGSYGYTF
cdr3_nt: TGTGCCAGCAGCTTATCAGGTTCCTATGGCTACACCTTC

v_call: TRBV10-3
d_call: NA
j_call: TRBJ1-4
clone_size: few
cdr3_aa: CAISEEGSSEKLFF
cdr3_nt: TGTGCCATCAGTGAGGAGGGCTCAAGTGAAAAACTGTTTTTT